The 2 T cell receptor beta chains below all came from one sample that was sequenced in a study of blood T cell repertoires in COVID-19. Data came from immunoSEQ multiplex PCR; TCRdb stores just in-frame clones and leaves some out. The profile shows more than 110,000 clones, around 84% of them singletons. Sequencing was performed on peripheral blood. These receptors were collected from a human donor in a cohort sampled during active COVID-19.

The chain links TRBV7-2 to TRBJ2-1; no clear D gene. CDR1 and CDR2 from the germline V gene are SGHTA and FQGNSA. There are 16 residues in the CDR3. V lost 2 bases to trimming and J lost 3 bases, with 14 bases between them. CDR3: CASSLTNPYLYNEQFF. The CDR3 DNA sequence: TGTGCCAGCAGCTTAACTAACCCCTACCTCTACAATGAGCAGTTCTTC.

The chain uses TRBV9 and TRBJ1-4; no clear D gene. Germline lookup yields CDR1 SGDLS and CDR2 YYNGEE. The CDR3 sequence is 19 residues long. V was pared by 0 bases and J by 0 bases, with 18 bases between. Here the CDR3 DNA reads TGTGCCAGCAGCGTAGATACAGCTCATTCCGGTACAACTAATGAAAAACTGTTTTTT. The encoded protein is CASSVDTAHSGTTNEKLFF.